The next 21 T cell receptor beta chains were all read from a single sample in a study of identical twins. TCRdb reprocessed the 5' RACE reads via MiXCR and lists one record per CDR3 protein. This sample has approximately 700,000 distinct CDR3 sequences, with roughly 6% found just once. Sequencing was carried out using naive T cells sorted from blood. These receptors were collected from a man between 18 and 29 years old in good health.

V usage is TRBV10-3 and J usage is TRBJ2-1, with 7 bases fitting TRBD2. This CDR3 spans 20 amino acids. The germline CDR1 and CDR2 sequences are ENHRY and SYGVKD. V dropped 5 bases and J dropped 6; count of bases not matched to a gene: 25. CDR3 coding DNA: TGTGCCATCAGTTCGTATGTTGTTGGGGGAGGGCCACGGGGCCCCAATGAGCAGTTCTTC. Translating gives CAISSYVVGGGPRGPNEQFF.

This sequence joins TRBV6-2 or TRBV6-3 and TRBJ2-5; 8 positions agree with TRBD2. This CDR3 contains 15 residues. J was trimmed by 11 bases and V by 4 bases; bases with no gene match: 15. From germline, CDR1 is MNHEY and CDR2 SVGEGT. The CDR3: CASSWVSGKPWLQYF. In nucleotides, the CDR3 is TGTGCCAGCAGTTGGGTTAGCGGGAAACCTTGGTTGCAGTACTTC.

This clonotype appeared many times. V gene TRBV10-3 combines with J gene TRBJ2-7; no firm D call. Trimming pared 7 bases from V and 9 bases from J, leaving 7 bases between. The CDR3 spans 9 residues. CDR1 is ENHRY, CDR2 SYGVKD, per germline. In DNA form, the CDR3 reads TGTGCCATCAACCGGACGCAGTACGTC. It codes for CAINRTQYV.

The chain uses TRBV5-1 and TRBJ2-7; 10 bases match TRBD1. The germline CDR1 and CDR2 sequences are SGHRS and YFSETQ. CDR3 size: 15 residues. V lost 4 bases to trimming and J lost 3 bases; unmatched junction nucleotides: 7. For the CDR3, the DNA is TGCGCCAGCAGCCCAGGGACAGGGGAATACTACGAGCAGTACTTC. Translated, it gives CASSPGTGEYYEQYF.

There are many counts of this clonotype. The rearrangement uses TRBV6-2 or TRBV6-3 and TRBJ2-7; TRBD1 aligns across 9 bases. Unmatched junction bases numbered 10, after V lost 7 bases and J lost 3 bases. Looked up from germline, CDR1 is MNHEY and CDR2 is SVGEGT. The CDR3 loop spans 15 amino acids. CDR3: CASKRFGDRVYEQYF. As DNA, the CDR3 is TGTGCCAGCAAGAGGTTTGGGGACAGGGTCTACGAGCAGTACTTC.

In its sample, this clonotype was seen a few times. The chain couples TRBV5-6 to TRBJ2-4; 9 bases are shared with TRBD2. Germline V gene sequence: CDR1 SGHDT, CDR2 YYEEEE. The CDR3 runs 15 residues. The trim removed 4 bases at V and 7 bases at J, leaving 9 bases unmatched. The DNA of the CDR3 is TGTGCCAGCAGCATTAGCGGGAGTGGCTGGAACATTCAGTACTTC. This gives the protein CASSISGSGWNIQYF.

J is TRBJ1-2 and V is TRBV24-1; the D gene is possibly TRBD1 (6 bases). Germline V gene lookup returns CDR1 KGHDR and CDR2 SFDVKD. This CDR3 is 14 amino acids long. V lost 4 bases and J 4 bases, leaving 12 bases between the germline ends. The CDR3 bases are TGTGCCACCAGTGACCGGATGGACAGCTATGGCTACACCTTC. Its translation: CATSDRMDSYGYTF.

The table lists this clonotype with a few counts. The V and J genes are TRBV20-1 and TRBJ1-5, with D unresolved. V dropped 2 bases and J dropped 7 bases, with 12 bases sitting between them. The CDR3 length is 13 residues. Germline V lookup: CDR1 DFQATT, CDR2 SNEGSKA (reference sequence). CDR3 sequence reads: CSARTADSQPQHF. Here the CDR3 DNA reads TGCAGTGCTAGAACCGCAGATAGCCAGCCCCAGCATTTT.

This clonotype was counted at least ten times. This rearrangement joins TRBV20-1 to TRBJ1-5, with 7 bases matching TRBD1. CDR3 length equals 13 residues. The germline gives CDR1 DFQATT, CDR2 SNEGSKA (reference sequence). Trimming cost V 6 bases and J 6 bases; bases outside gene matches: 8. CDR3 nucleotides: TGCAGTGCCCAAACAGGGGACGCTCAGCCCCAGCATTTT. Residues: CSAQTGDAQPQHF.

The chain joins TRBV10-3 to TRBJ2-1; the D call may be TRBD1 or TRBD2 (5 bases each). With 6 bases removed from V and 6 bases from J, the gap between germline ends came to 9 bases. Germline V gene lookup returns CDR1 ENHRY and CDR2 SYGVKD. This CDR3 has 12 residues. CDR3 sequence reads: CAIRGDVNEQFF. CDR3 DNA: TGTGCCATCAGGGGGGACGTCAATGAGCAGTTCTTC.

This clonotype was counted a few times. The chain carries TRBV9 and TRBJ1-2, with 9 bases aligning to TRBD1. CDR3 size: 16 residues. J gave up 7 bases and V 3 bases, and 13 bases lay outside the gene matches. Germline V gene sequence: CDR1 SGDLS, CDR2 YYNGEE. DNA for the CDR3: TGTGCCAGCAGCGCCCCGACAGGGGGTTTTGTGCGTGGCTACACCTTC. It yields the protein CASSAPTGGFVRGYTF.

The J gene is TRBJ2-7, the V gene TRBV14, with 7 bases identical to TRBD2. The CDR3 runs 15 residues. Trimming removed 1 base from V and 3 bases from J; junction bases left unmatched: 6. Germline-derived CDR1 and CDR2 are SGHDN and FVKESK. This CDR3 is CASSQGLALIYEQYF. Here the CDR3 DNA reads TGTGCCAGCAGCCAAGGACTAGCCCTTATCTACGAGCAGTACTTC.

In this sample, this clonotype turned up many times. The V call is TRBV10-1, the J call TRBJ2-7; D not resolved. The CDR3 extends over 12 amino acids. Trimming pared 7 bases from V and 0 bases from J, leaving 7 bases between. Germline CDR1 is WNHNN and CDR2 is SYGVQD (reference sequence). CDR3 nucleotides: TGCGCCAGCACCCCGAGCTCCTACGAGCAGTACGTC. Protein sequence: CASTPSSYEQYV.

There are many counts of this clonotype. The chain has TRBV12-3 or TRBV12-4 and TRBJ2-5, with a weak D call TRBD2 (7 bases). The CDR3 has 16 residues. Trimming cost V 4 bases and J 2 bases, with 17 bases left between them. CDR3: CASSWGGLRDQETQYF. The CDR3 bases are TGTGCCAGCAGTTGGGGGGGGCTACGCGATCAAGAGACCCAGTACTTC.

This clonotype showed up many times. One end of the junction does not line up with germline, which may come from a read error. This chain uses TRBV5-1 with TRBJ1-5, with a possible D match to TRBD1 (5 bases). The CDR3 covers 13 residues. The germline V gene has CDR1 SGHRS and CDR2 YFSETQ. This CDR3 is CASSPDSKQPQHF. As DNA, the CDR3 is TGCGCCAGCAGCCCCGACAGCAAACAGCCCCAGCATTTT.

The CDR3 DNA reads as TGTGCCAGCAGCCCGGACAGGGCCAAACTGTTTTTT. It specifies CASSPDRAKLFF. The chain is built from TRBV6-6 and TRBJ1-4; 8 bases agree with TRBD1. The V gene end was trimmed by 6 bases and the J gene end by 11 bases; junction bases not matched to a gene: 5. The V gene's germline CDR1 is MNHNY and CDR2 SVGAGI (reference sequence). The CDR3 length is 12 residues.

As for this clonotype: Being one base from a much bigger clone, this may be a read error. CDR3 amino acids: CVSSPSAGELFF. The DNA for the CDR3 is TGTGTCAGCAGCCCCTCGGCCGGGGAGCTGTTTTTT. The chain has TRBV12-3 or TRBV12-4 and TRBJ2-2; D is ambiguous. There are 12 residues in the CDR3.

This clonotype was seen a handful of times. The rearrangement joins TRBV3-1 to TRBJ1-5, with 8 bases fitting TRBD1. The V and J ends lost 1 base and 6 bases, in that order; junction bases with no gene match: 5. The CDR3 is made up of 15 amino acids. The germline V gene encodes CDR1 LGHDT and CDR2 YNNKEL (reference sequence). The CDR3: CASSQGTGRSQPQHF. CDR3 in DNA: TGTGCCAGCAGCCAAGGGACAGGGAGGAGTCAGCCCCAGCATTTT.

This clonotype was counted at least ten times. The rearrangement joins TRBV4-1 to TRBJ1-1; tentative D call: TRBD1 (5 bases). CDR1 is MGHRA, CDR2 YSYEKL, per germline. This CDR3 has 14 amino acids. V lost 6 bases and J lost 0, with 11 bases in between. The CDR3 region has the DNA TGCGCCAGCAGACACAGGTCGATGAACACTGAAGCTTTCTTT. Protein sequence: CASRHRSMNTEAFF.

This clonotype has at least ten counts. This chain joins TRBV12-3 or TRBV12-4 and TRBJ2-2; D is undetermined. V lost 2 bases and J lost 0, with 7 bases in between. There are 15 residues in the CDR3. In nucleotides, the CDR3 is TGTGCCAGCAGTTTAAGGCCACCGAACACCGGGGAGCTGTTTTTT. This codes for CASSLRPPNTGELFF.

The sample holds a few counts of this clonotype. The genes are TRBV27 and TRBJ2-7, with D possibly being TRBD2 (6 bases). Trimming pared 4 bases from V and 6 bases from J, leaving 13 bases between. Per the germline V gene, CDR1 is MNHEY and CDR2 is SMNVEV (reference sequence). This CDR3 has 13 residues. The CDR3 sequence is CASSSFGGGEQYV. In DNA form, the CDR3 reads TGTGCCAGCAGTTCCTTCGGGGGAGGCGAGCAGTACGTC.